This entry lists 15 T cell receptor beta chains sequenced from one sample in a study of shared clonotypes between healthy human individuals. Profiling relied on immunoSEQ multiplex PCR, and the TCRdb table lists in-frame clones only, not all of them. Of around 2,000,000 clones in the sample, 95% are singletons; the top ten hold more than 0.1%. The sample comprised naive CD4+ T cells sorted from blood. Subset noted: CD45RA+ positively selected. Every receptor here comes from a man aged 18 to 29 in good health.

CDR3 sequence (DNA): TGCGCCAGCAGCGAGGAAGGAGGGGAGGGGGAAAAACTGTTTTTT. Protein: CASSEEGGEGEKLFF. The V gene is TRBV5-1, the J gene TRBJ1-4, with a tentative D call TRBD1 (5 bases). Germline V gene data show CDR1 as SGHRS and CDR2 as YFSETQ. Trimming cost V 4 bases and J 8 bases, with 18 bases left between them. The CDR3 is made up of 15 amino acids. The full variable domain, rest sourced from reference TRBV5-1 and TRBJ1-4, is KAGVTQTPRYLIKTRGQQVTLSCSPISGHRSVSWYQQTPGQGLQFLFEYFSETQRNKGNFPGRFSGRQFSNSRSEMNVSTLELGDSALYLCASSEEGGEGEKLFFGSGTQLSVL.

The chain joins TRBV12-5 to TRBJ1-2; 9 bases are a match to TRBD1. The ends lost 0 bases at V and 3 bases at J; junction bases unmatched: 8. From germline, CDR1 is LGHNT and CDR2 FRNRAP. The CDR3 contains 17 residues. The CDR3 bases are TGTGCTAGTGGTTTGGTACTCGGGACAGGGAGGGACTATGGCTACACCTTC. This translates into CASGLVLGTGRDYGYTF.

The J gene is TRBJ1-1, the V gene TRBV6-5, with a tentative D call TRBD1 (6 bases). This CDR3 is built from 14 residues. V lost 10 bases and J lost 7, with 22 bases in between. The germline CDR1 and CDR2 sequences are MNHEY and SVGAGI. The CDR3 loop reads CATVRDTYQREAFF. DNA for the CDR3: TGTGCCACCGTACGGGACACCTATCAACGTGAAGCTTTCTTT.

The chain is built from TRBV30 and TRBJ1-1; D is uncertain. The germline gives CDR1 GTSNPN, CDR2 SVGIG (reference sequence). The CDR3 loop spans 13 amino acids. The V gene lost 1 base and the J gene lost 4 bases, with 10 bases spanning the gap. The CDR3 DNA is TGTGCCTGGAGTGCCATCCGGAGCACTGAAGCTTTCTTT. Translation: CAWSAIRSTEAFF. The whole variable domain, remainder taken from reference TRBV30 and TRBJ1-1, is SQTIHQWPATLVQPVGSPLSLECTVEGTSNPNLYWYRQAAGRGLQLLFYSVGIGQISSEVPQNLSASRPQDRQFILSSKKLLLSDSGFYLCAWSAIRSTEAFFGQGTRLTVV.

The rearrangement uses TRBV30 and TRBJ1-2, with 7 positions matching TRBD1. The length of the CDR3 is 14 residues. CDR1 is GTSNPN and CDR2 is SVGIG in the germline V gene (reference sequence). The trim removed 2 bases at V and 4 bases at J, leaving 7 bases unmatched. CDR3 loop: CAWSRGGVGYGYTF. CDR3 DNA: TGTGCCTGGAGTCGAGGGGGCGTTGGCTATGGCTACACCTTC.

The rearrangement links TRBV19 to TRBJ1-4, with D unclear. Trimming took 2 bases from V and 0 from J, leaving 7 bases between them. This CDR3 has 15 amino acids. Germline V CDR1 and CDR2: LNHDA, SQIVND (reference sequence). This CDR3 reads CASSIRGATNEKLFF. The CDR3 nucleotides read TGTGCCAGTAGTATAAGAGGTGCAACTAATGAAAAACTGTTTTTT.

This clone occurred once. The gene calls are TRBV28 and TRBJ2-1; D remains ambiguous. The CDR3 spans 16 residues. Trimming pared 4 bases from V and 4 bases from J, leaving 17 bases between. Germline V gene lookup returns CDR1 MDHEN and CDR2 SYDVKM. CDR3 DNA: TGTGCCAGCAGTTCGGGCAGCCCCCGTACTTACAATGAGCAGTTCTTC. It codes for CASSSGSPRTYNEQFF. Supplemented by reference TRBV28 and TRBJ2-1, the full variable domain reads DVKVTQSSRYLVKRTGEKVFLECVQDMDHENMFWYRQDPGLGLRLIYFSYDVKMKEKGDIPEGYSVSREKKERFSLILESASTNQTSMYLCASSSGSPRTYNEQFFGPGTRLTVL.

The chain is built from TRBV6-6 and TRBJ2-2, with 10 bases lining up with TRBD1. This CDR3 has 16 residues. V shed 5 bases and J 4 bases; nucleotides not matched to a gene: 7. From germline, CDR1 is MNHNY and CDR2 SVGAGI (reference sequence). This chain's CDR3 is CASSPPRQGATGELFF. CDR3 sequence (DNA): TGTGCCAGCAGTCCCCCTCGACAGGGGGCCACCGGGGAGCTGTTTTTT.

The DNA for the CDR3 is TGTGCCAGCAGTTTAGAGGGTTTGTCCTACAATGAGCAGTTCTTC. Its translation: CASSLEGLSYNEQFF. The chain combines TRBV27 with TRBJ2-1, with a weak D call TRBD2 (5 bases). The CDR3 extends over 15 amino acids. Per the germline V gene, CDR1 is MNHEY and CDR2 is SMNVEV (reference sequence). Between the trimmed V and J ends, which lost 2 bases and 1 base, there was a span of 9 bases.

The chain employs TRBV2 and TRBJ2-7, with D possibly being TRBD2 (8 bases). Trimming stripped 8 bases from V and 2 bases from J, with 16 bases between. CDR1 is SNHLY and CDR2 is FYNNEI in the germline V gene. The CDR3 spans 14 residues. CDR3 residues: CASRQGGRTYEQYF. The CDR3, as DNA: TGTGCCAGCCGACAGGGCGGGAGGACCTACGAGCAGTACTTC.

The V and J genes are TRBV6-1 and TRBJ1-2, with a possible D match to TRBD1 (5 bases). Germline values: CDR1 MNHNS, CDR2 SASEGT. The V end lost 4 bases, the J end lost 4 bases, and 13 bases lay between the germline ends. CDR3 length: 14 residues. This CDR3 is CASSAIGDGYGYTF. The DNA for the CDR3 is TGTGCCAGCAGTGCAATAGGGGACGGCTATGGCTACACCTTC.

The chain uses TRBV7-9 and TRBJ2-5; no definite D call. This CDR3 comprises 14 residues. V lost 3 bases and J 4 bases, leaving 12 bases between the germline ends. Germline assignment: CDR1 SEHNR and CDR2 FQNEAQ (reference sequence). CDR3 in amino acids: CASSLSPSRETQYF. Here the CDR3 DNA reads TGTGCCAGCAGCTTGAGTCCGAGCCGAGAGACCCAGTACTTC.

The V call is TRBV5-4, the J call TRBJ1-1, with D hard to call. The CDR3 extends over 13 amino acids. Per germline, CDR1 SGHNT and CDR2 YYREEE (reference sequence). V was clipped by 3 bases and J by 4 bases, with 10 bases between them. This chain's CDR3 is CASSSRGPTEAFF. CDR3 nucleotides: TGTGCCAGCAGCTCTCGTGGGCCCACTGAAGCTTTCTTT.

CDR3 coding DNA: TGTGCCACCCCTCGCGCGGGCGAAGAGGAAAAACTGTTTTTT. Translation gives CATPRAGEEEKLFF. This chain joins TRBV5-3 and TRBJ1-4, with D unresolved. TRBV5-3 is designated an ORF whose function remains uncertain. This CDR3 has 14 amino acids. V was pared by 9 bases and J by 8 bases, with 20 bases between.

The genes are TRBV5-4 and TRBJ1-2; D unresolved. The V and J ends lost 2 bases and 1 base respectively, with 12 bases between them. Germline lookup yields CDR1 SGHNT and CDR2 YYREEE (reference sequence). CDR3 length: 15 residues. The CDR3 region has the DNA TGTGCCAGCAGCTTTTCTGGACCCCTTAACTATGGCTACACCTTC. It specifies CASSFSGPLNYGYTF. The entire variable domain, with the rest obtained from reference TRBV5-4 and TRBJ1-2, is as follows: ETGVTQSPTHLIKTRGQQVTLRCSSQSGHNTVSWYQQALGQGPQFIFQYYREEENGRGNFPPRFSGLQFPNYSSELNVNALELDDSALYLCASSFSGPLNYGYTFGSGTRLTVV.